The subject of this entry is one TCR beta chain. Its specificity is not known. The data were taken from a study of T-cell memory formation after mild COVID-19. Study conclusions and caveats: Pre-infection memory held some responding clones, suggesting pre-existing cross-reactive T cells responded.

TCRdb independently ran MiXCR on the 5' RACE reads; one entry per CDR3 protein. The repertoire holds some 330,000 distinct CDR3 sequences, with approximately 21% as singletons. Trimming took 3 bases from V and 0 from J, leaving 21 bases between them. CDR3 length: 19 residues. Germline CDR1 and CDR2: MGHRA and YSYEKL. The chain couples TRBV4-1 to TRBJ1-5; possible D gene TRBD1, 5 bases. Source material: PBMCs or a T cell subset sorted from them (not recorded which). The origin of this receptor is an adult woman who had mild COVID-19 (a few samples of this study predate the infection). Cell type and time point are not known. The CDR3 DNA is TGCGCCAGCAGCCACCTCCCCGGGGCCGGAGTTTATAGCAATCAGCCCCAGCATTTT. Protein product: CASSHLPGAGVYSNQPQHF.